The entry below gives a single T cell receptor beta chain sequence along with its context. Reprocessing the 5' RACE reads, TCRdb reports a single entry for every CDR3 protein and omits DNA. The specimen's table records 200,000 to 300,000 distinct CDR3 sequences. These data are taken from a study of T cells expressing NK-cell markers. About the research overall: In sorted CD3+CD56+NKG2C+, CD3+CD56+NKG2C- and CD3+CD56-NKG2C+ T cells, TCR beta repertoires were obtained. Within the sequenced cohort of eight donors, seven exhibited HCMV seropositivity and one was seronegative.

The sample consisted of blood T cells: a sorted CD56 or NKG2C T cell subset, CD4+ or CD8+ T cells, or bulk PBMC T cells (not recorded which). The clonotype was recovered from a man aged 18 to 30 in good health.

The CDR3 spells CSVMTSGLSTDTQYF. V gene TRBV29-1 combines with J gene TRBJ2-3; TCRdb outputs TRBD2, but without DNA this stays unchecked. The CDR3 consists of 15 residues. The germline V gene encodes CDR1 SQVTM and CDR2 ANQGSEA.